Listed below are T cell receptor beta chains from one sample, sequenced in a study of blood T cell repertoires in COVID-19. TCRdb's copy holds only in-frame clones and misses some; the assay was immunoSEQ multiplex PCR. The table shows hundreds of thousands of clones, with 86% occurring only once. Sequencing input: peripheral blood. The receptors shown here come from a man over 45 with COVID-19, enrolled during active disease. Each CDR3 is given with its conserved first and last residue. Each record gives: D gene, clone size, J gene, V gene, CDR3 DNA, CDR3 protein. A D gene is named only where the DNA matches it firmly. Clone size is not always given. Where it is, it says once, few, many or a class for expanded clones.

d_call: TRBD1
clone_size: -
j_call: TRBJ1-6
v_call: TRBV6-5
cdr3_nt: TGTGCCAGCAGTTTTGACAGGGGGGGATCACCCCTCCACTTT
cdr3_aa: CASSFDRGGSPLHF

d_call: TRBD1
clone_size: -
j_call: TRBJ2-2
v_call: TRBV27
cdr3_nt: TGTGCCAGCAGTTTATGGAGTGAGACAGGGATCGGCGGCGCCGGGGAGCTGTTTTTT
cdr3_aa: CASSLWSETGIGGAGELFF

d_call: TRBD2
clone_size: -
j_call: TRBJ2-1
v_call: TRBV24-1
cdr3_nt: TGTGCCACCAGTGATTTTGGGGGGGGGAACTACAATGAGCAGTTCTTC
cdr3_aa: CATSDFGGGNYNEQFF

d_call: -
clone_size: -
j_call: TRBJ1-2
v_call: TRBV29-1
cdr3_nt: TGCAGCGTTGAACGTCAGGACAGCTACTATGGCTACACCTTC
cdr3_aa: CSVERQDSYYGYTF

d_call: TRBD1
clone_size: -
j_call: TRBJ2-7
v_call: TRBV19
cdr3_nt: TGTGCCAGTACCGCAGGGAGGACAGGGGGCTACGAGCAGTACTTC
cdr3_aa: CASTAGRTGGYEQYF

d_call: -
clone_size: -
j_call: TRBJ2-1
v_call: TRBV2
cdr3_nt: TGTGCCAGCAGTACCCCGGGTTCCTCATCCCCCCGTTCTCCCAATATTTCCTACAATGAGCAGTTCTTC
cdr3_aa: CASSTPGSSSPRSPNISYNEQFF

d_call: TRBD1
clone_size: -
j_call: TRBJ2-7
v_call: TRBV19
cdr3_nt: TGTGCCAGTAGCCTGAGGGGGACAGATTCCTACGAGCAGTACTTC
cdr3_aa: CASSLRGTDSYEQYF

d_call: TRBD1
clone_size: -
j_call: TRBJ1-5
v_call: TRBV27
cdr3_nt: TGTGCCAGCAGCCCAACAGGGGGCCATCAGCCCCAGCATTTT
cdr3_aa: CASSPTGGHQPQHF

d_call: -
clone_size: -
j_call: TRBJ1-1
v_call: TRBV14
cdr3_nt: TGTGCCAGCAGCCAAGAATGGGGCAGGGCTGAAGCTTTCTTT
cdr3_aa: CASSQEWGRAEAFF

d_call: -
clone_size: -
j_call: TRBJ1-6
v_call: TRBV6-1
cdr3_nt: TGTGCCAGCAGTGAGGACCGACAGAGCCGAAACCGAAATTCACCCCTCCACTTT
cdr3_aa: CASSEDRQSRNRNSPLHF

d_call: TRBD1
clone_size: few
j_call: TRBJ1-5
v_call: TRBV19
cdr3_nt: TGTGCCAGTAGTATAGTCGGACAGGGAGATCAGCCCCAGCATTTT
cdr3_aa: CASSIVGQGDQPQHF

d_call: TRBD2
clone_size: -
j_call: TRBJ2-5
v_call: TRBV12-3/TRBV12-4
cdr3_nt: TGTGCCAGTGGACTAGCCCAAGAGACCCAGTACTTC
cdr3_aa: CASGLAQETQYF

d_call: TRBD2
clone_size: -
j_call: TRBJ2-3
v_call: TRBV9
cdr3_nt: TGTGCCAGCAGCGCTACCCCCTGGGCGGGGGGGTCCCATACGCAGTATTTT
cdr3_aa: CASSATPWAGGSHTQYF

d_call: -
clone_size: -
j_call: TRBJ1-5
v_call: TRBV7-2
cdr3_nt: TGTGCCAGCAGCTTGGAATACAGGAGTCATCAGCCCCAGCATTTT
cdr3_aa: CASSLEYRSHQPQHF

d_call: TRBD1
clone_size: -
j_call: TRBJ2-3
v_call: TRBV7-9
cdr3_nt: TGTGCCAGTCACCGGGACAGGGTGGCAGATACGCAGTATTTT
cdr3_aa: CASHRDRVADTQYF

d_call: -
clone_size: -
j_call: TRBJ2-1
v_call: TRBV14
cdr3_nt: TGTGCCAGCAGCCATATGAGGGGGCAGGAGGGAGCGACCTACAATGAGCAGTTCTTC
cdr3_aa: CASSHMRGQEGATYNEQFF

d_call: TRBD2
clone_size: -
j_call: TRBJ2-7
v_call: TRBV6-5
cdr3_nt: TGTGCCAGCAGTTCTAGCGGGGGTAGCTGGGAGCAGTACTTC
cdr3_aa: CASSSSGGSWEQYF

d_call: -
clone_size: few
j_call: TRBJ2-1
v_call: TRBV14
cdr3_nt: TGTGCCAGCAGCCTACAGCCGCGCGATGAGCAGTTCTTC
cdr3_aa: CASSLQPRDEQFF

d_call: TRBD1
clone_size: -
j_call: TRBJ1-1
v_call: TRBV6-4
cdr3_nt: TGTGCCAGCAGTAAGACAGGGCGTGGGTCTGAAGCTTTCTTT
cdr3_aa: CASSKTGRGSEAFF

d_call: -
clone_size: -
j_call: TRBJ1-2
v_call: TRBV14
cdr3_nt: TGTGCCAGCAGCCAAGATTTCAGGGAACGGGGCTACACCTTC
cdr3_aa: CASSQDFRERGYTF

d_call: TRBD1
clone_size: -
j_call: TRBJ1-5
v_call: TRBV12-3/TRBV12-4
cdr3_nt: TGTGCCAGCAGCTGGACAGGGAATCAGCCCCAGCATTTT
cdr3_aa: CASSWTGNQPQHF

d_call: TRBD1
clone_size: -
j_call: TRBJ2-5
v_call: TRBV3-1/TRBV3-2
cdr3_nt: TGTGCCAGCAGCCCAAGACAGGGTCAGGGAAAAGAGACCCAGTACTTC
cdr3_aa: CASSPRQGQGKETQYF

d_call: TRBD1
clone_size: -
j_call: TRBJ1-2
v_call: TRBV7-8
cdr3_nt: TGTGCCAGCAGCTCGACAGGGAGAGTCGACTATGGCTACACCTTC
cdr3_aa: CASSSTGRVDYGYTF

d_call: TRBD1
clone_size: -
j_call: TRBJ1-4
v_call: TRBV28
cdr3_nt: TGTGCCAGCAGTTCCCCGGGACAGTTAAATGAAAAACTGTTTTTT
cdr3_aa: CASSSPGQLNEKLFF

d_call: TRBD1
clone_size: -
j_call: TRBJ1-5
v_call: TRBV6-2/TRBV6-3
cdr3_nt: TGTGCCAGCAGTCGACAGGGGAATCAGCCCCAGCATTTT
cdr3_aa: CASSRQGNQPQHF

d_call: -
clone_size: -
j_call: TRBJ1-5
v_call: TRBV15
cdr3_nt: TGTGCCACCAGCAGAGCCAGGGGTGGTCATCAGCCCCAGCATTTT
cdr3_aa: CATSRARGGHQPQHF

d_call: TRBD1
clone_size: -
j_call: TRBJ1-2
v_call: TRBV6-5
cdr3_nt: TGTGCCAGCAAGTTACGGGAGGGGGCGTGGGGCTACACCTTC
cdr3_aa: CASKLREGAWGYTF

d_call: -
clone_size: -
j_call: TRBJ2-1
v_call: TRBV2
cdr3_nt: TGTGCCAGCAGATATAGCTCGGCGCAGTTCTTC
cdr3_aa: CASRYSSAQFF

d_call: -
clone_size: -
j_call: TRBJ2-2
v_call: TRBV27
cdr3_nt: TGTGCCAGCGTTTCCTCATGGGGGCGTTTAAACACCGGGGAGCTGTTTTTT
cdr3_aa: CASVSSWGRLNTGELFF

d_call: TRBD1
clone_size: -
j_call: TRBJ1-3
v_call: TRBV4-1
cdr3_nt: TGCGCCAGCAGCCAAACCGGGACAGTCCGCTCTGGAAACACCATATATTTT
cdr3_aa: CASSQTGTVRSGNTIYF

d_call: -
clone_size: -
j_call: TRBJ2-3
v_call: TRBV5-5
cdr3_nt: TGTGCCAGCAGCCCGGTCGGGGGTAGCACAGATACGCAGTATTTT
cdr3_aa: CASSPVGGSTDTQYF

d_call: -
clone_size: -
j_call: TRBJ2-2
v_call: TRBV6-5
cdr3_nt: TGTGCCAGCATGCTGGCAGGGAGGCTTGGGGAGCTGTTTTTT
cdr3_aa: CASMLAGRLGELFF

d_call: TRBD1
clone_size: -
j_call: TRBJ1-1
v_call: TRBV30
cdr3_nt: TGTGCCTTAAGACAGGGTTACACTGAAGCTTTCTTT
cdr3_aa: CALRQGYTEAFF

d_call: TRBD2
clone_size: -
j_call: TRBJ2-4
v_call: TRBV2
cdr3_nt: TGTGCCAGCAGTGGATGGGACGCATCGGGAGGAGCCAAAAACATTCAGTACTTC
cdr3_aa: CASSGWDASGGAKNIQYF

d_call: -
clone_size: once
j_call: TRBJ1-1
v_call: TRBV29-1
cdr3_nt: TGCAGCGTTGTGGGAGTCGGCATGAACACTGAAGCTTTCTTT
cdr3_aa: CSVVGVGMNTEAFF